Listed below are T cell receptor beta chains from one sample, sequenced in a study of blood T cell repertoires in COVID-19. The repertoire was sequenced with immunoSEQ multiplex PCR; TCRdb's copy has only in-frame clones and lacks some. Of over 300,000 clones listed, about 83% are singletons. The sequenced sample was peripheral blood. These receptors were obtained from a woman in her fifties or sixties with acute or convalescent COVID-19. Each CDR3 is given with its conserved first and last residue. A D gene is named only where the DNA matches it firmly. Some rows have no size entry. The others give once, few or many, or a class for an expanded clone.

V gene	clone size	J gene	D gene	CDR3 DNA	CDR3 protein
TRBV15	NA	TRBJ2-5	NA	TGTGCCACCAGAAGGGGTCTCCAAGAGACCCAGTACTTC	CATRRGLQETQYF
TRBV6-2/TRBV6-3	NA	TRBJ2-7	NA	TGTGCCAGCAGTTCCTTCGGGGATTACGAGCAGTACTTC	CASSSFGDYEQYF
TRBV12-2	NA	TRBJ2-3	NA	TGTGCAAGTCGCCTACCCGCACCTAGCGACCTTAAAGATACGCAGTATTTT	CASRLPAPSDLKDTQYF
TRBV27	NA	TRBJ2-3	TRBD2	TGTGCCAGCAGTTTATCATCAGGGACTAGCGGGAATCCGGGAGATACGCAGTATTTT	CASSLSSGTSGNPGDTQYF
TRBV6-4	NA	TRBJ2-2	TRBD2	TGTGCCAGCAGCTCTGGACTAGCGAACACCGGGGAGCTGTTTTTT	CASSSGLANTGELFF
TRBV6-5	NA	TRBJ1-5	TRBD1	TGTGCCAGCACCGGAGGGACAGATCAGCCCCAGCATTTT	CASTGGTDQPQHF
TRBV5-4	NA	TRBJ1-2	TRBD1	TGTGCCAGCAGCTTAATGACAGGGAAATATGGCTACACCTTC	CASSLMTGKYGYTF
TRBV27	many	TRBJ2-7	TRBD2	TGTGCCAGCAGTTTAGGGAATCTAGCGGGAGGAACCGAGCAGTACTTC	CASSLGNLAGGTEQYF
TRBV9	NA	TRBJ2-1	NA	TGTGCCAGCAGCGTAGGTGGGGGGTTCCGGGAGCAGTTCTTC	CASSVGGGFREQFF
TRBV7-2	NA	TRBJ1-1	TRBD1	TGTGCCAGCAGCTCTAGACAGGGGTACACTGAAGCTTTCTTT	CASSSRQGYTEAFF
TRBV2	few	TRBJ1-2	TRBD1	TGTGCCAGCAGTTTCGGACAGGGTGACTATGGCTACACCTTC	CASSFGQGDYGYTF
TRBV24-1	NA	TRBJ1-5	NA	TGTGCCACCAGGGACTCCCTCCATATTGCCCAGCATTTT	CATRDSLHIAQHF
TRBV29-1	NA	TRBJ2-4	NA	TGCAGCGCTAGGACTAACGCCAGAAACATTCAGTACTTC	CSARTNARNIQYF
TRBV9	NA	TRBJ2-5	TRBD2	TGTGCCAGCAGCCCGGGACTAGCGGAAGAGACCCAGTACTTC	CASSPGLAEETQYF
TRBV2	NA	TRBJ1-2	TRBD1	TGTGCCAGCGAAGTAGGACAGGGGGCGAGCTACACCTTC	CASEVGQGASYTF
TRBV5-6	NA	TRBJ1-4	TRBD1	TGTGCCAGCAGCGAATCAACAGGGGTGCCGAATGAAAAACTGTTTTTT	CASSESTGVPNEKLFF
TRBV7-2	NA	TRBJ1-5	NA	TGTGCCAGCAGCGTCGACAGAAATCAGCCCCAGCATTTT	CASSVDRNQPQHF
TRBV11-2	NA	TRBJ1-6	NA	TGTGCCAGCAGCTCCCCCCGGGGTTGGAATTCACCCCTCCACTTT	CASSSPRGWNSPLHF
TRBV5-1	NA	TRBJ1-1	NA	TGCGCCAGCAGCTCGACTGGGAACACTGAAGCTTTCTTT	CASSSTGNTEAFF
TRBV5-4	NA	TRBJ2-7	TRBD1	TGTGCCAGCAGCTTGGATGGGACAGGCCTCTACGAGCAGTACTTC	CASSLDGTGLYEQYF
TRBV29-1	NA	TRBJ1-4	TRBD1	TGCAGCGTTGCTACAGGGGCTGCTAATGAAAAACTGTTTTTT	CSVATGAANEKLFF
TRBV3-1/TRBV3-2	NA	TRBJ1-3	TRBD1	TGTGCCAGCAGCCTAGAGGGACAGGGGAATGGAAACACCATATATTTT	CASSLEGQGNGNTIYF
TRBV4-1	NA	TRBJ2-2	NA	TGCGCCAGCAGCCAGAGGGCAGTTCCTAGTTGGGGAGCAAACACCGGGGAGCTGTTTTTT	CASSQRAVPSWGANTGELFF
TRBV9	NA	TRBJ2-2	TRBD2	TGTGCCAGCAGCCCCAGGACTAGGTCCGGGGAGCTGTTTTTT	CASSPRTRSGELFF
TRBV2	NA	TRBJ1-2	TRBD1	TGTGCCAGCGAGGGGGACAGGGGTGGCTACACCTTC	CASEGDRGGYTF
TRBV6-1	few	TRBJ2-3	NA	TGTGCCAGCAGTGAAAGAGGATGGGGGCAGAGCACAGATACGCAGTATTTT	CASSERGWGQSTDTQYF
TRBV5-1	NA	TRBJ2-3	NA	TGCGCCAGCAGCTTGTTCGCAGGGGCTAGCACAGATACGCAGTATTTT	CASSLFAGASTDTQYF
TRBV30	NA	TRBJ2-7	NA	TGTGCCTGGAGCGGGGACTTAAGCTCCTACGAGCAGTACTTC	CAWSGDLSSYEQYF
TRBV14	few	TRBJ2-2	TRBD1	TGTGCCAGCAGCCAAGTCGTTTACAGGGGAATAACCGGGGAGCTGTTTTTT	CASSQVVYRGITGELFF
TRBV5-1	few	TRBJ2-7	TRBD2	TGCGCCAGCGGAAGGACTAGCGGACCCTACGAGCAGTACTTC	CASGRTSGPYEQYF
TRBV2	NA	TRBJ1-4	TRBD1	TGTGCCACCAGTACCGGGACAGGATATGAAAAACTGTTTTTT	CATSTGTGYEKLFF
TRBV27	NA	TRBJ2-1	TRBD1	TGTGCCAGCAGGGGGACAGGGATGAATGAGCAGTTCTTC	CASRGTGMNEQFF
TRBV27	once	TRBJ1-2	NA	TGTGCCAGCAGTTTAAGAATAGGGGATCTTAGAGACTACACCTTC	CASSLRIGDLRDYTF
TRBV7-9	once	TRBJ1-1	NA	TGTGCCAGCACCATTACCGGGACAACCAACACTGAAGCTTTCTTT	CASTITGTTNTEAFF
TRBV19	NA	TRBJ2-2	TRBD2	TGTGCCAGTAGTATCGTTAGAAGCGGGAGTAACGGGGAGCTGTTTTTT	CASSIVRSGSNGELFF
TRBV4-1	NA	TRBJ2-7	NA	TGCGCCAGCAGCCAAGGAGGAACGTCTGGCGAGCAGTACTTC	CASSQGGTSGEQYF
TRBV6-2/TRBV6-3	few	TRBJ2-3	NA	TGTGCCAGCAGTTACCCCGGGACTCTTGGGGTTGCAGATACGCAGTATTTT	CASSYPGTLGVADTQYF
TRBV7-9	NA	TRBJ2-1	NA	TGTGCCAGCAGCTTCCCCTCGGGGTCCCCGGACAATGAGCAGTTCTTC	CASSFPSGSPDNEQFF
TRBV7-2	NA	TRBJ2-2	TRBD1	TGTGCCAGCAGCGACCGGGACAGATCGACCGGGGAGCTGTTTTTT	CASSDRDRSTGELFF
TRBV30	NA	TRBJ1-2	NA	TGTGCCTGGAGTCGGGGATTGGGCTATGGCTACACCTTC	CAWSRGLGYGYTF
TRBV24-1	NA	TRBJ2-3	NA	TGTGCCACCAGTGATACTATTGATAGCACAGATACGCAGTATTTT	CATSDTIDSTDTQYF
TRBV4-1	NA	TRBJ1-5	NA	TGCGCCAGCAGCCGCGGGAGCAATCAGCCCCAGCATTTT	CASSRGSNQPQHF
TRBV30	once	TRBJ2-3	TRBD2	TGTGCCTGGAGCGTTAGCGCGGGGGGCCCCACAGATACGCAGTATTTT	CAWSVSAGGPTDTQYF
TRBV7-2	NA	TRBJ1-2	NA	TGTGCCAGCAGCTTACAGGGAACTACAGCGAACTATGGCTACACCTTC	CASSLQGTTANYGYTF
TRBV13	NA	TRBJ2-6	NA	TGTGCCAGCAGCCTCAGGGTTGGGGCCAACGTCCTGACTTTC	CASSLRVGANVLTF
TRBV14	NA	TRBJ1-1	NA	TGTGCCAGCAGCCAAGAATTAAGACAGAACACTGAAGCTTTCTTT	CASSQELRQNTEAFF
TRBV27	NA	TRBJ1-2	NA	TGTGCCAGCAGTCTCTCCTCGGGGGGGGTAGCCCCCTATGGCTACACCTTC	CASSLSSGGVAPYGYTF
TRBV12-5	few	TRBJ2-3	TRBD2	TGTGCTAGTGGTTTGGTAGTTTCTAGCGGGGGCCGAATCCTAGGGGATACGCAGTATTTT	CASGLVVSSGGRILGDTQYF
TRBV4-3	NA	TRBJ2-5	NA	TGCGCCAGCAGCCAAGATACTTGGGAGACCCAGTACTTC	CASSQDTWETQYF
TRBV5-8	NA	TRBJ1-2	TRBD1	TGTGCCAGCAGCTTAGAAACCGGGACAGGGGTCTATGGCTACACCTTC	CASSLETGTGVYGYTF
TRBV4-1	NA	TRBJ2-3	TRBD2	TGCGCCAGCAGCCAAGTGGGCGGGGGGGCAACAGATACGCAGTATTTT	CASSQVGGGATDTQYF
TRBV7-8	NA	TRBJ2-3	NA	TGTGCCAGCAGCTTAGAGCAGGGACTGATCACAGATACGCAGTATTTT	CASSLEQGLITDTQYF
TRBV28	NA	TRBJ1-1	NA	TGTGCCAGCAGTTTAGAGTCAAGTCAGGGTGAAGCTTTCTTT	CASSLESSQGEAFF
TRBV29-1	NA	TRBJ1-2	TRBD1	TGCAGCGTTGAAGCGGCAGGGGGCGCCTATGGCTACACCTTC	CSVEAAGGAYGYTF
TRBV11-3	NA	TRBJ1-6	NA	TGTGCCAGCAGCTTTGAGGGGGATTCACCCCTCCACTTT	CASSFEGDSPLHF